These 19 T cell receptor beta chains share one sample of origin, sequenced in a study of CD8+ T cells in alopecia areata. Sequencing used cDNA as its template, made by extracting RNA and reverse transcribing it. Here immunoSEQ multiplex PCR was the method, and the copy in TCRdb shows in-frame clones only, minus some. The sample yields around 120,000 clones, about 61% seen once. The sample consisted of CD4+ T cells sorted from blood. The receptors originated from a human donor in good health.

In its sample, this clone was seen a few times. Here the CDR3 DNA reads TGTGCCAGCAGCTTACCAGGAGATACGCAGTATTTT. This gives the protein CASSLPGDTQYF. This chain links TRBV7-8 with TRBJ2-3, with D unresolved. Germline CDR1 is SGHVS and CDR2 is FQNEAQ. Trimming removed 2 bases from V and 5 bases from J, with 5 bases in between. CDR3 size: 12 residues.

The CDR3 reads CATNWESEQYF. CDR3 sequence (DNA): TGCGCCACTAACTGGGAGAGCGAGCAGTACTTC. The gene calls are TRBV23-1 and TRBJ2-7, with D maybe TRBD2 (5 bases). TRBV23-1 is flagged as an ORF with uncertain function. Trimming stripped 10 bases from V and 6 bases from J, with 13 bases between. The CDR3 has 11 amino acids.

This clone was observed once. This chain links TRBV5-1 with TRBJ2-5, with D unclear. CDR3 length equals 12 residues. From germline, CDR1 is SGHRS and CDR2 YFSETQ. V was pared by 1 base and J by 4 bases, with 5 bases between. Written as DNA, the CDR3 is TGCGCCAGCAGCTTGAATGGAGAGACCCAGTACTTC. It encodes CASSLNGETQYF.

The rearrangement links TRBV6-5 to TRBJ2-3; D remains unclear. Germline V CDR1 and CDR2: MNHEY, SVGAGI. Deletions cut 10 bases from V and 0 bases from J, with 14 bases between. The CDR3 spans 14 residues. The CDR3 DNA is TGTGCCACCAAATTGATGAAGAGCACAGATACGCAGTATTTT. It specifies CATKLMKSTDTQYF.

The CDR3 nucleotides read TGTGCCAGCAGCCCGGGACTAGCGCTAGAGACCCAGTACTTC. This encodes CASSPGLALETQYF. The gene calls are TRBV7-2 and TRBJ2-5; 10 bases align to TRBD2. This CDR3 contains 14 residues. The V gene end was trimmed by 5 bases and the J gene end by 4 bases; junction bases not matched to a gene: 4. Germline lookup yields CDR1 SGHTA and CDR2 FQGNSA.

Here the CDR3 reads CASSLYGGENQPQHF. DNA of the CDR3: TGCGCCAGCAGCTTGTATGGGGGAGAGAATCAGCCCCAGCATTTT. This chain uses TRBV5-1 with TRBJ1-5, with D maybe TRBD1 (5 bases). Per germline, CDR1 SGHRS and CDR2 YFSETQ. The ends were cut back, 1 base at V and 4 bases at J, with 12 bases in the middle. The length of the CDR3 is 15 residues.

V and J are TRBV6-5 and TRBJ2-2; the match to TRBD1 covers 9 bases. The CDR3 spans 15 residues. J lost 1 base, V lost 4 bases, and 1 base had no gene match. CDR1 and CDR2 (germline): MNHEY, SVGAGI. The CDR3 loop is CASSWGQGNTGELFF. The DNA of the CDR3 is TGTGCCAGCAGTTGGGGACAGGGGAACACCGGGGAGCTGTTTTTT.

The J gene is TRBJ1-1, the V gene TRBV9, with D perhaps TRBD1 (5 bases). The germline gives CDR1 SGDLS, CDR2 YYNGEE. The CDR3 consists of 13 residues. The ends were cut back, 4 bases at V and 6 bases at J, with 13 bases in the middle. CDR3 protein: CASSSRTFSEAFF. The CDR3 DNA sequence: TGTGCCAGCAGCTCCCGGACATTTTCTGAAGCTTTCTTT. Looking up the rest from reference TRBV9 and TRBJ1-1 gives the full variable domain: DSGVTQTPKHLITATGQRVTLRCSPRSGDLSVYWYQQSLDQGLQFLIQYYNGEERAKGNILERFSAQQFPDLHSELNLSSLELGDSALYFCASSSRTFSEAFFGQGTRLTVV.

This clone was detected a few times. The chain links TRBV7-8 to TRBJ2-3; D call uncertain. The CDR3 consists of 16 residues. The ends were cut back, 1 base at V and 1 base at J, with 12 bases in the middle. CDR1 is SGHVS and CDR2 is FQNEAQ in the germline V gene. CDR3 nucleotides: TGTGCCAGCAGCTTAGGTTCTTCCCCGGGCACAGATACGCAGTATTTT. Translation: CASSLGSSPGTDTQYF.

The chain has TRBV6-5 and TRBJ1-2; 7 bases align to TRBD1. CDR3 length equals 13 residues. The V gene's germline CDR1 is MNHEY and CDR2 SVGAGI. The trim removed 8 bases at V and 2 bases at J, leaving 5 bases unmatched. The CDR3 bases are TGTGCCAGCTCGAAAGGGGGCAACTATGGCTACACCTTC. This codes for CASSKGGNYGYTF.

This clone has more than one count but fewer than ten. CDR3 loop: CASAGDRGTRILFF. In DNA form, the CDR3 reads TGTGCCAGCGCCGGGGACAGGGGGACGAGGATACTGTTTTTT. This rearrangement joins TRBV6-6 to TRBJ1-4, with TRBD1 identical over 11 bases. Germline assignment: CDR1 MNHNY and CDR2 SVGAGI (reference sequence). Trimming cost V 8 bases and J 13 bases; bases outside gene matches: 12. The CDR3 has 14 amino acids.

This clone was seen a handful of times. The rearrangement uses TRBV7-2 and TRBJ1-1; D gene unclear. The CDR3 totals 12 residues. CDR1 is SGHTA and CDR2 is FQGNSA in the germline V gene. Trimming stripped 3 bases from V and 7 bases from J, with 9 bases between. CDR3 amino acids: CASSFRVGEAFF. In DNA form, the CDR3 reads TGTGCCAGCAGCTTTCGGGTCGGTGAAGCTTTCTTT.

This chain links TRBV6-5 with TRBJ2-3; 10 bases are shared with TRBD1. The germline gives CDR1 MNHEY, CDR2 SVGAGI. V lost 5 bases, J lost 1 base, and 3 bases stayed unmatched. This CDR3 region has 15 residues. CDR3: CASSPGTGGTDTQYF. The CDR3 region has the DNA TGTGCCAGCAGTCCCGGGACAGGGGGCACAGATACGCAGTATTTT.

This clone was detected only a few times. The chain has TRBV29-1 and TRBJ1-5, with D possibly TRBD1 on 6 matching bases. This CDR3 region has 12 residues. Per germline, CDR1 SQVTM and CDR2 ANQGSEA. V lost 6 bases to trimming and J lost 9 bases, with 15 bases between them. The DNA for the CDR3 is TGCAGCGTCGTTGTGGGGGGGCCGCCCCAGCATTTT. This translates into CSVVVGGPPQHF.

V and J are TRBV30 and TRBJ2-5; D possibly uses TRBD1 or TRBD2 (6 bases each). Germline V gives CDR1 GTSNPN, CDR2 SVGIG (reference sequence). The V end lost 0 bases, the J end lost 5 bases, and 13 bases lay between the germline ends. The CDR3 spans 14 residues. The CDR3 region has the DNA TGTGCCTGGAGTGTAAAGGGGGGAGATGAGACCCAGTACTTC. This translates into CAWSVKGGDETQYF.

The chain has TRBV2 and TRBJ1-2, with a weak D call TRBD1 (5 bases). This CDR3 is built from 14 residues. Trimming removed 4 bases at V and 5 bases at J, with 14 bases between. The germline V gene has CDR1 SNHLY and CDR2 FYNNEI. CDR3 residues: CASSAGRFLYGYTF. Here the CDR3 DNA reads TGTGCCAGCAGTGCGGGACGCTTCCTTTATGGCTACACCTTC.

This chain connects TRBV27 to TRBJ1-6; TRBD1 matches at 8 bases. Losses at the gene ends were 5 bases for V and 8 bases for J; bases not matched to a gene: 8. Looked up from germline, CDR1 is MNHEY and CDR2 is SMNVEV (reference sequence). The CDR3 has 15 residues. The CDR3 DNA sequence: TGTGCCAGCAGTCCGCTGACAGGGGTGGATTCACCCCTCCACTTT. Its translation: CASSPLTGVDSPLHF.

The chain joins TRBV11-2 to TRBJ2-7; 9 bases align to TRBD1. The CDR3 covers 14 residues. Germline loops: CDR1 SGHAT, CDR2 FQNNGV. V was pared by 7 bases and J by 0 bases, with 4 bases of the junction left unmatched. As DNA, the CDR3 is TGTGCCAGCACCCGGACAGGGGCCTCCTACGAGCAGTACTTC. Amino acid sequence: CASTRTGASYEQYF.

The J gene is TRBJ2-3, the V gene TRBV5-1; 7 nucleotides line up with TRBD1. V lost 4 bases, J lost 0 bases, and 8 bases stayed unmatched. The V gene's germline CDR1 is SGHRS and CDR2 YFSETQ. The CDR3 has 16 amino acids. CDR3 DNA sequence: TGCGCCAGCAGCCTGGGGACAGACGCTAGCACAGATACGCAGTATTTT. Amino acids: CASSLGTDASTDTQYF.